This T cell receptor beta chain was identified during a study of T cells after yellow fever vaccination. The CDR3 loop spans 14 amino acids. Germline assignment: CDR1 SGHTA and CDR2 FQGNSA. V was shortened by 5 bases and J by 6 bases, with 16 bases between the two germline ends. Template switching with 5'RACE generated the TCR cDNA and added a universal primer site and UMIs. TCRdb reprocessed the 5' RACE reads with MiXCR, giving one entry per CDR3 protein. The table shows about 160,000 distinct CDR3 sequences, with around 7.3% occurring only once. About this clonotype: Its target is not known.

General study points: Primary-vaccination clones mostly resurfaced post-booster (nearly 97% CD4, approximately 90% CD8).

The sequencing used CD4+ T cells sorted from PBMCs, collected 4 to 6 days after the first yellow fever vaccination. The rearrangement uses TRBV7-2 and TRBJ1-2, with TRBD1 as a possible D gene (5 bases). The receptor was derived from a man aged 18-30 years who received the YFV17D yellow fever vaccine. CDR3 DNA sequence: TGTGCCAGCAGCCCGGAGCAGGGTACGGATGGCTACACCTTC. It yields the protein CASSPEQGTDGYTF. The full variable domain, rest sourced from reference TRBV7-2 and TRBJ1-2, is GAGVSQSPSNKVTEKGKDVELRCDPISGHTALYWYRQSLGQGLEFLIYFQGNSAPDKSGLPSDRFSAERTGGSVSTLTIQRTQQEDSAVYLCASSPEQGTDGYTFGSGTRLTVV.